This T cell receptor beta chain appears in the sequencing data of a study of blood T cells in healthy people across ages. The CDR3 sequence is 16 residues long. The V gene lost 2 bases and the J gene lost 9 bases, with 20 bases spanning the gap. Germline CDR1 is MNHNY and CDR2 is SVGAGI (reference sequence). Total RNA extracted from each sample amounted to at least 5.5 micrograms. A sample-barcoded 5' primer and a J-beta primer mix were used in a second PCR of roughly 7 to 11 cycles. TCRdb called the 5' RACE reads again in MiXCR, with one record for every CDR3 protein. Of fewer than 1,000,000 distinct CDR3 sequences in the sample, about half were seen once.

The J gene is TRBJ2-1, the V gene TRBV6-6, with no clear D. The sample comprised blood. This receptor was identified in a man of 80 years or more in good health. The CDR3 loop reads CASSYESPPVFSEQFF. CDR3 coding DNA: TGTGCCAGCAGTTACGAGAGTCCCCCCGTCTTCAGTGAGCAGTTCTTC.